These T cell receptor beta chains were read from a single sample in a study of T cell responses to AZD1222 COVID-19 vaccine. Sequencing used immunoSEQ multiplex PCR; TCRdb keeps in-frame clones, though not all of them. The sample contains 150,000 to 200,000 clones, about 91% of which appear only once. The specimen comprised peripheral blood, sampled 28 days after the second AZD1222 dose. The receptors come from an adult who received the AZD1222 COVID-19 vaccine. Each CDR3 is given with its conserved first and last residue. The D gene is left open where the match is weak. The size of a clone is reported for some rows only, either as once, few or many, or as a class for expanded clones.

j_gene | d_gene | abundance | v_gene | CDR3aa
TRBJ2-5 | NA | NA | TRBV7-8 | CASSLGQEETQYF
TRBJ1-2 | NA | NA | TRBV19 | CASSSSYTF
TRBJ1-2 | NA | NA | TRBV12-3/TRBV12-4 | CASSRVGGYTF
TRBJ2-3 | NA | NA | TRBV5-1 | CASSLGADTQYF
TRBJ1-3 | NA | NA | TRBV6-6 | CASSYPRANTIYF
TRBJ1-5 | TRBD1 | NA | TRBV15 | CATSSTGGPQHF
TRBJ1-1 | NA | NA | TRBV29-1 | CSVGGRWNTEAFF
TRBJ1-6 | TRBD1 | NA | TRBV10-3 | CAISPGTGDNSPLHF
TRBJ2-3 | NA | once | TRBV6-5 | CASSPPGTDTQYF
TRBJ1-2 | NA | once | TRBV9 | CASSVAAGNYGYTF
TRBJ2-1 | NA | NA | TRBV14 | CASSQDGPGSSYNEQFF
TRBJ1-1 | NA | once | TRBV14 | CASSQEDRPNTEAFF
TRBJ2-7 | NA | NA | TRBV4-1 | CASSRIGLESYEQYF
TRBJ1-2 | NA | NA | TRBV2 | CASSERGGANYGYTF
TRBJ2-7 | NA | NA | TRBV5-5 | CASSLAGLTSYEQYF
TRBJ2-7 | TRBD1 | NA | TRBV5-1 | CASSLASRGHSYEQYF
TRBJ1-6 | TRBD1 | NA | TRBV19 | CASSRDSNNSPLHF
TRBJ1-3 | NA | NA | TRBV7-8 | CASSLGSGSGNTIYF
TRBJ1-4 | NA | NA | TRBV6-5 | CASSPSGPTNEKLFF
TRBJ1-4 | NA | NA | TRBV4-2 | CASSQRREANEKLFF
TRBJ2-1 | TRBD1 | once | TRBV10-3 | CAISEKQGAYNEQFF
TRBJ1-5 | TRBD1 | NA | TRBV2 | CASRAGTGISQPQHF
TRBJ1-5 | TRBD1 | NA | TRBV19 | CASSLPGTGGRQPQHF
TRBJ1-6 | NA | once | TRBV6-1 | CASSEEVRSPLHF
TRBJ2-2 | NA | NA | TRBV7-9 | CASSLGTYNTGELFF
TRBJ2-7 | TRBD2 | NA | TRBV3-1/TRBV3-2 | CASSQETGGLIDEQYF
TRBJ1-6 | NA | NA | TRBV4-1 | CASSQVPGDSPLHF
TRBJ1-2 | TRBD1 | NA | TRBV12-5 | CATGRDRDVSHGYTF
TRBJ2-3 | TRBD2 | NA | TRBV7-9 | CASSGTSGGRSTDTQYF
TRBJ1-4 | NA | NA | TRBV5-8 | CASLREGTRPEKLFF
TRBJ1-5 | TRBD1 | NA | TRBV28 | CASSIGGDRGGQPQHF
TRBJ2-6 | NA | once | TRBV29-1 | CSVESYSGANVLTF
TRBJ2-3 | NA | NA | TRBV13 | CASSILTDTQYF
TRBJ2-1 | TRBD2 | NA | TRBV5-6 | CASSLSGDYYNEQFF
TRBJ2-5 | TRBD1 | NA | TRBV18 | CASSPQDRETQYF
TRBJ1-1 | TRBD1 | NA | TRBV5-1 | CASRTGGTEAFF
TRBJ2-2 | NA | NA | TRBV7-3 | CASSLRVGELFF